This passage covers 26 T cell receptor beta chains from one sample sequenced in a study of T cell repertoires in cytomegalovirus infection (dated by TCRdb to the late 2010s). Reading the label with the study, this specimen's treatment or condition is: in vitro stimulation with specific CMV peptide epitopes to enrich CMV-specific T cells. No cognate antigen is known for these TCRs. TCRdb records Illumina HiSeq 1500 as the sequencer. TCRdb reprocessed the public reads (quality trimming at Q25 with fastp, clone calling with MiXCR) and kept in-frame beta chains. Rows merge per CDR3 protein into single entries with the most common DNA and genes. In all, the sample holds about 830,000 distinct CDR3 sequences, and about 33% of those were seen once. Roughly 12% of the sample is in the top ten clones. The source material was cultured CD8+ T cells from PBMCs, sampled from culture after CMV antigen stimulation. The receptor set was obtained from a human donor in good health (CMV status not recorded). Some clones in this sample may be carry-over from other donors' samples.

The V gene is TRBV9, the J gene TRBJ2-3; weak D call: TRBD1 (6 bases). V was cut by 3 bases and J by 4 bases, with 15 bases left in between. This CDR3 is 15 amino acids long. Looked up from germline, CDR1 is SGDLS and CDR2 is YYNGEE. CDR3 coding DNA: TGTGCCAGCAGCGGATCCGGGACACCCTCAGATACGCAGTATTTT. Protein product: CASSGSGTPSDTQYF.

This clonotype was counted ten times or more. The rearrangement links TRBV7-8 to TRBJ1-1; D gene ambiguous. V lost 4 bases to trimming and J lost 4 bases, with 19 bases between them. This CDR3 is 16 amino acids long. From germline, CDR1 is SGHVS and CDR2 FQNEAQ. The CDR3 DNA sequence: TGTGCCAGCAGCTCGCATCCCCGAAGGGCTGGCACTGAAGCTTTCTTT. This gives the protein CASSSHPRRAGTEAFF. The complete variable domain, with remaining parts taken from reference TRBV7-8 and TRBJ1-1, reads GAGVSQSPRYKVAKRGQDVALRCDPISGHVSLFWYQQALGQGPEFLTYFQNEAQLDKSGLPSDRFFAERPEGSVSTLKIQRTQQEDSAVYLCASSSHPRRAGTEAFFGQGTRLTVV.

The CDR3: CSARDRILAVASYEQYV. DNA of the CDR3: TGCAGTGCTAGAGATCGGATCCTAGCGGTGGCCAGTTACGAGCAGTACGTC. The chain is built from TRBV20-1 and TRBJ2-7; 7 bases are shared with TRBD2. J was trimmed by 4 bases and V by 0 bases; bases with no gene match: 15. The length of the CDR3 is 17 residues. Germline V lookup: CDR1 DFQATT, CDR2 SNEGSKA (reference sequence).

There are many counts of this clonotype. The J gene is TRBJ1-1, the V gene TRBV5-6; D call uncertain. CDR1 is SGHDT and CDR2 is YYEEEE in the germline V gene. This CDR3 is 14 amino acids long. V lost 2 bases and J lost 2, with 10 bases in between. Here the CDR3 reads CASSFFPPNTEAFF. CDR3 in DNA: TGTGCCAGCAGCTTTTTTCCACCCAACACTGAAGCTTTCTTT.

There are a few counts of this clonotype. Here the CDR3 DNA reads TGTGCCAGCAGTGACCTACAGGGAATGAACACTGAAGCTTTCTTT. The encoded protein is CASSDLQGMNTEAFF. The J gene is TRBJ1-1, the V gene TRBV25-1; D perhaps matches TRBD1 (6 bases). The CDR3 sequence is 15 residues long. Germline CDR1 is MGHDK and CDR2 is SYGVNS. Trimming removed 3 bases from V and 0 bases from J, with 11 bases in between.

V usage is TRBV5-3 and J usage is TRBJ1-3; no clear D. TRBV5-3 belongs to the ORF category, with a function that is uncertain. CDR3 size: 15 residues. The V end was cut by 4 bases, the J end by 0 bases, with 11 bases between. The CDR3 here is CARSTRVNSGNTIYF. The CDR3 DNA follows: TGTGCCAGAAGCACGAGGGTTAACTCTGGAAACACCATATATTTT.

In this sample, this clonotype turned up a few times. This chain joins TRBV12-5 and TRBJ1-1; no clear D gene. V was clipped by 4 bases and J by 0 bases, with 12 bases between them. This CDR3 comprises 15 residues. Germline V gene sequence: CDR1 LGHNT, CDR2 FRNRAP. The chain's CDR3 is CASGSLRTVNTEAFF. CDR3 in DNA: TGTGCTAGTGGTTCCCTTCGGACCGTGAACACTGAAGCTTTCTTT.

At least ten counts were recorded for this clonotype. The rearrangement uses TRBV6-1 and TRBJ2-7, with D tentatively TRBD2 (6 bases). The CDR3 spans 14 residues. Trimming pared 7 bases from V and 0 bases from J, leaving 13 bases between. Germline CDR1 MNHNS, CDR2 SASEGT. The CDR3 here is CASTTTRASYEQYF. DNA for the CDR3: TGTGCCAGCACTACGACTAGGGCCTCCTACGAGCAGTACTTC.

The genes are TRBV10-2 and TRBJ2-7; 7 bases map to TRBD1. Germline CDR1 and CDR2: WSHSY and SAAADI. The CDR3 is 13 residues long. Trimming cost V 5 bases and J 6 bases; bases outside gene matches: 7. The CDR3 is CASSKRGPGEQYV. The DNA of the CDR3 is TGCGCCAGCAGTAAGAGGGGGCCGGGCGAGCAGTACGTC.

The chain carries TRBV9 and TRBJ2-1, with D possibly being TRBD2 (5 bases). Trimming stripped 0 bases from V and 0 bases from J, with 13 bases between. Germline V gene data show CDR1 as SGDLS and CDR2 as YYNGEE. The length of the CDR3 is 17 residues. The CDR3 protein is CASSVATSGSSYNEQFF. In DNA form, the CDR3 reads TGTGCCAGCAGCGTAGCTACAAGCGGTAGCTCCTACAATGAGCAGTTCTTC.

The chain combines TRBV12-3 or TRBV12-4 with TRBJ1-6; the D is unclear. Trimming left V 3 bases short and J 9 bases short, with 15 bases between. The CDR3 totals 15 residues. The CDR3 coding sequence is TGTGCCAGCAGTTTGGTAGGCATGTCTGGTTCACCCCTCCACTTT. This translates into CASSLVGMSGSPLHF.

This clonotype turned up a few times. The chain is built from TRBV5-4 and TRBJ2-7; 8 nucleotides match TRBD2. The V and J ends lost 3 bases and 0 bases, in that order; junction bases with no gene match: 2. The CDR3 length is 14 residues. Germline V gives CDR1 SGHNT, CDR2 YYREEE (reference sequence). The CDR3 sequence is CASSSRGASYEQYF. The CDR3 bases are TGTGCCAGCAGCTCGCGGGGGGCCTCCTACGAGCAGTACTTC.

This clonotype was counted ten times or more. This rearrangement joins TRBV7-8 to TRBJ1-2, with TRBD1 matching 7 bases. The V segment lost 4 bases and the J segment 3 bases; nucleotides outside the gene matches: 5. Germline CDR1 reads SGHVS; CDR2 reads FQNEAQ. This CDR3 spans 14 amino acids. DNA for the CDR3: TGTGCCAGCAGCTCCCCAGGGACAGACTATGGCTACACCTTC. It encodes CASSSPGTDYGYTF.

This clonotype appeared a few times. The genes are TRBV5-6 and TRBJ2-1; D may be TRBD1 (5 bases). Trimming left V 0 bases short and J 8 bases short, with 18 bases between. Germline CDR1 SGHDT, CDR2 YYEEEE. CDR3 length equals 16 residues. The CDR3, as DNA: TGTGCCAGCAGCTTGGATTTCCAGGGATTGTTGGATGAGCAGTTCTTC. Amino acid sequence: CASSLDFQGLLDEQFF.

This chain joins TRBV7-6 and TRBJ1-5; D not resolved. Trimming took 4 bases from V and 3 from J, leaving 10 bases between them. The CDR3 runs to 14 residues. CDR1 and CDR2 (germline): SGHVS, FNYEAQ. CDR3 protein: CASSSGEYNQPQHF. Written as DNA, the CDR3 is TGTGCCAGCAGCTCCGGGGAGTACAATCAGCCCCAGCATTTT.

In this sample, this clonotype turned up a few times. This rearrangement joins TRBV14 to TRBJ2-7; D possibly corresponds to TRBD2 (7 bases). Trimming cost V 4 bases and J 3 bases, with 13 bases left between them. Germline CDR1 reads SGHDN; CDR2 reads FVKESK. The CDR3 extends over 14 amino acids. CDR3 sequence (DNA): TGTGCCAGCAGCCTGGGAGGGGGGTTCTACGAGCAGTACGTC. Translating it yields CASSLGGGFYEQYV.

The V and J genes are TRBV4-1 and TRBJ2-1; the match to TRBD2 covers 7 bases. The ends lost 1 base at V and 7 bases at J; junction bases unmatched: 7. The CDR3 consists of 15 residues. Germline lookup yields CDR1 MGHRA and CDR2 YSYEKL. CDR3 in amino acids: CASSQVIGGGNEQFF. DNA of the CDR3: TGCGCCAGCAGCCAAGTGATCGGCGGGGGTAATGAGCAGTTCTTC.

This clonotype turned up a few times. The chain is built from TRBV15 and TRBJ1-1; no reliable D call. The germline CDR1 and CDR2 sequences are LNHNV and YYDKDF (reference sequence). Trimming left V 3 bases short and J 0 bases short, with 11 bases between. There are 15 residues in the CDR3. CDR3 coding DNA: TGTGCCACCAGCAGTGGCGTTTTGGTGAACACTGAAGCTTTCTTT. Translation gives CATSSGVLVNTEAFF.

Only a few counts were recorded for this clonotype. The chain has TRBV19 and TRBJ2-1; TRBD2 agrees at 10 bases. V dropped 3 bases and J dropped 7; count of bases not matched to a gene: 6. This CDR3 has 15 residues. The germline gives CDR1 LNHDA, CDR2 SQIVND (reference sequence). This chain's CDR3 is CASSILIAGGNEQFF. The DNA of the CDR3 is TGTGCCAGTAGTATCTTAATAGCGGGGGGAAATGAGCAGTTCTTC.

This clonotype was observed a few times. The chain links TRBV15 to TRBJ2-5; D unclear. This CDR3 has 11 amino acids. Germline loops: CDR1 LNHNV, CDR2 YYDKDF (reference sequence). The V end lost 3 bases, the J end lost 6 bases, and 5 bases lay between the germline ends. CDR3 in amino acids: CATSSSKTQYF. The CDR3 region has the DNA TGTGCCACCAGCAGCAGCAAGACCCAGTACTTC.

The chain uses TRBV6-6 and TRBJ2-1, with D unresolved. From germline, CDR1 is MNHNY and CDR2 SVGAGI (reference sequence). V was cut by 0 bases and J by 6 bases, with 12 bases left in between. This CDR3 contains 15 residues. In nucleotides, the CDR3 is TGTGCCAGCAGTTACTCGAGGCCCCCCGGCAATGAGCAGTTCTTC. Its translation: CASSYSRPPGNEQFF.

Turning to this clonotype: Germline and junction disagree at one end, which may indicate a read error. This chain joins TRBV7-7 and TRBJ2-7; D remains ambiguous. The length of the CDR3 is 14 residues. The germline V gene has CDR1 SSHAT and CDR2 FNYEAQ (reference sequence). The CDR3 sequence is CASSLFPFSYEQYF. The CDR3 DNA reads as TGTGCTAGCAGCCTATTCCCTTTTTCCTACGAGCAGTACTTC.

This clonotype showed up just a few times. V usage is TRBV6-5 and J usage is TRBJ2-1; D gene uncertain. This CDR3 has 13 residues. Trimming took off 0 bases at V and 7 bases at J, with 7 bases between the two ends. Per the germline V gene, CDR1 is MNHEY and CDR2 is SVGAGI. In DNA form, the CDR3 reads TGTGCCAGCAGTTACTCGTTTGGGAATGAGCAGTTCTTC. Its translation is CASSYSFGNEQFF.

The rearrangement joins TRBV7-6 to TRBJ1-6; tentative D call: TRBD1 (6 bases). CDR1 and CDR2 (germline): SGHVS, FNYEAQ. V dropped 4 bases and J dropped 7 bases, with 17 bases sitting between them. The CDR3 is 16 amino acids. The CDR3 region is CASSSKPGQDNSPLHF. In DNA form, the CDR3 reads TGTGCCAGCAGCTCAAAACCGGGACAAGACAATTCACCCCTCCACTTT.

The table lists this clonotype with a few counts. At one end, the junction sequence differs from germline, possibly due to a read error. The rearrangement uses TRBV6-5 and TRBJ2-7; D is possibly TRBD1 or TRBD2 (5 bases each). CDR3 length equals 18 residues. Germline-derived CDR1 and CDR2 are MNHEY and SVGAGI. CDR3 bases: TGTGCCAGCAGTGAAGCCAGTCTTGCTTTGAGGGGTCTCCCCGAGCAGTACTTT. Amino acid sequence: CASSEASLALRGLPEQYF.

This clonotype was seen repeatedly, ten times or more. The CDR3 DNA reads TGTGCCAGCAGCCCGGACAGCCTTGGGGAGAACTCCTACGAGCAGTACTTC. Protein: CASSPDSLGENSYEQYF. This rearrangement joins TRBV7-9 to TRBJ2-7; D is possibly TRBD1 (6 bases). The CDR3 sequence is 17 residues long. The V gene lost 5 bases and the J gene lost 0 bases, with 20 bases spanning the gap. CDR1 and CDR2 (germline): SEHNR, FQNEAQ (reference sequence).